This is a list of T cell receptor beta chains from one sample in a study of T cells after yellow fever vaccination. TCRdb re-called the 5' RACE reads through MiXCR, storing one row per CDR3 protein. Of about 68,000 distinct CDR3 sequences in the sample, over 6.5% were seen once. The sequences come from CD8+ T cells sorted from PBMCs, collected more than 40 days after the first yellow fever vaccination. These receptors were collected from a man aged 18 to 35 who received the YFV17D yellow fever vaccine. Each CDR3 is given with its conserved first and last residue. The order of the fields is V gene, J gene, clone size, CDR3 protein. Only part of the rows carry a size: once, few, many, or a class if the clone is expanded.

TRBV4-1	TRBJ1-1	many	CASSQGGQENTEAFF
TRBV11-1	TRBJ2-7	few	CASSLVLAHEQYF
TRBV7-3	TRBJ2-7	many	CASSAEMMLVEQYF
TRBV12-3/TRBV12-4	TRBJ2-5	many	CASSSLGGKETQYF
TRBV3-1	TRBJ1-2	many	CASSQDLDPPQGANYGYTF
TRBV20-1	TRBJ1-2	many	CSPGETHGYTF
TRBV7-9	TRBJ2-3	many	CASSARDGDTDTQYF
TRBV6-1	TRBJ2-3	many	CASSVPDGGGPNDTQYF
TRBV6-5	TRBJ1-2	many	CASSPEGYGYTF
TRBV5-1	TRBJ2-1	many	CASSFFAGAANEQFF
TRBV3-1	TRBJ2-5	many	CASSHPSKWLVLRGDLETQYF
TRBV4-1	TRBJ2-2	many	CASSPTGAAGELFF
TRBV5-1	TRBJ1-2	many	CASSPFAATVQDYGYTF
TRBV7-9	TRBJ1-1	many	CASSLAGNTEAFF
TRBV7-3	TRBJ1-2	few	CASTLSGTGANYGYTF
TRBV4-3	TRBJ2-7	many	CASSQEVPGPAYEQYF
TRBV12-3/TRBV12-4	TRBJ2-2	few	CASSDRANTGELFF
TRBV5-1	TRBJ1-1	many	CASSLVPGQGTEAFF
TRBV24-1	TRBJ2-1	many	CATREGGGEQFF
TRBV27	TRBJ1-4	many	CASSFQTGWGEKLFF
TRBV4-2	TRBJ2-2	many	CASSNDGTGPNTGELFF
TRBV28	TRBJ2-5	many	CASTDIQETQYF
TRBV20-1	TRBJ2-1	many	CSARDPGNNEQFF
TRBV3-1	TRBJ1-3	many	CASSQTGHAGNTIYF
TRBV9	TRBJ2-6	-	CASSGQGSSGANVLTF
TRBV4-2	TRBJ1-2	-	CASSQDLRGLRYGYTF
TRBV19	TRBJ2-1	few	CATLSRDFGLEEQFF
TRBV5-4	TRBJ1-5	-	CASSFSAREGQPQHF
TRBV29-1	TRBJ2-3	many	CSVVGGKGIADTQYF
TRBV7-8	TRBJ1-4	many	CASSPDRVEKLFF
TRBV6-5	TRBJ2-3	many	CASRLQGVTDTQYF
TRBV7-8	TRBJ2-3	-	CASSLGGGRDTQYF
TRBV6-4	TRBJ2-3	many	CASKRGEHTDTQYF
TRBV5-1	TRBJ1-2	-	CASGPGTGSNYGYTF
TRBV7-9	TRBJ1-5	few	CASSLSAGAINQPQHF
TRBV10-3	TRBJ1-6	-	CATLGPPLHF
TRBV27	TRBJ1-1	many	CASSSFQRGVNTEAFF
TRBV11-3	TRBJ2-1	many	CASSVGQSSSYNEQFF
TRBV9	TRBJ2-3	few	CASSVDGGGPQDTQYF
TRBV12-3/TRBV12-4	TRBJ1-5	-	CASSRLLISQPQHF
TRBV4-1	TRBJ2-7	many	CASSKGISYEQYF
TRBV4-3	TRBJ1-1	few	CASSQDAGLPEAFF
TRBV6-5	TRBJ2-1	-	CASSYSGQGIWNEQFF
TRBV4-1	TRBJ1-1	many	CASSPREGWAEAFF
TRBV5-4	TRBJ2-1	-	CASSSNLGPNTYNEQFF
TRBV12-3/TRBV12-4	TRBJ2-7	few	CASTPAGGSYEQYF
TRBV2	TRBJ2-1	many	CASTVLVNEQFF
TRBV9	TRBJ2-2	many	CASSVGNGELFF
TRBV20-1	TRBJ1-1	many	CSARPGAFTEAFF
TRBV4-1	TRBJ2-7	few	CASSQVRDRISYEQYF
TRBV24-1	TRBJ2-2	many	CATSETGTGVDTGELFF
TRBV6-5	TRBJ2-3	many	CASSFTQGFSTDTQYF
TRBV20-1	TRBJ2-7	many	CSARGAIHVEYF
TRBV6-2/TRBV6-3	TRBJ2-3	-	CASSLTRGAGTDTQYF
TRBV5-4	TRBJ2-1	many	CASSRLAELVSYNEQFF
TRBV12-3/TRBV12-4	TRBJ1-1	many	CASSSSYRLNTEAFF
TRBV5-1	TRBJ2-7	many	CASATGQGVEQYF
TRBV12-5	TRBJ2-2	many	CASRDYLNTGELFF
TRBV24-1	TRBJ2-2	few	CATSDRGAGGSTGELFF
TRBV12-3/TRBV12-4	TRBJ2-1	-	CASSLEGAPYNEQFF